This TCR beta chain was captured by sequencing in a study of T-cell memory formation after mild COVID-19. Study outcomes and limitations: Most CD4+ clones that shrank were in CM and EM, while CD8+ ones turned up in EMRA. Whether second-wave clones peaking at day 37 were SARS-CoV-2 specific went unconfirmed.

This clonotype appeared once. Antigen: not known. With constant-segment primers, 5'RACE yielded cDNA libraries of TCR alpha and TCR beta that carried sample barcodes and UMIs. MiXCR was run by TCRdb on the 5' RACE reads, yielding one entry per CDR3 protein. The table records hundreds of thousands of distinct CDR3 sequences, approximately 29% of them present only once. V lost 0 bases and J 7 bases, leaving 3 bases between the germline ends. Germline V gene sequence: CDR1 ENHRY, CDR2 SYGVKD. This CDR3 has 11 amino acids. V usage is TRBV10-3 and J usage is TRBJ1-1; D gene ambiguous. Sequencing was done on a sample of PBMCs or a T cell subset sorted from them (not recorded which). The sequence was obtained from an adult woman who had mild COVID-19 (a few samples of this study predate the infection). Cell type and time point are not known. CDR3 nucleotide sequence: TGTGCCATCAGTGAGTCCCGTGAAGCTTTCTTT. It is translated as CAISESREAFF.